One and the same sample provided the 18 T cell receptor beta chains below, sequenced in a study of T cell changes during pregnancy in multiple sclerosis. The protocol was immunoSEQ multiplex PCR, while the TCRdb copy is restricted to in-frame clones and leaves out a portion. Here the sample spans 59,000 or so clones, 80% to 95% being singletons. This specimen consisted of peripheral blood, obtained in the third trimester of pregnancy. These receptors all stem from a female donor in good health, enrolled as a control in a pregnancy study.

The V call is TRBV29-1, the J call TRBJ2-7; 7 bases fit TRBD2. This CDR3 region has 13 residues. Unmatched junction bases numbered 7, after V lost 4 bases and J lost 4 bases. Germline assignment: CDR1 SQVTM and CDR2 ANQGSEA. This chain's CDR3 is CSVVSGGGYEQYF. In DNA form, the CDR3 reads TGCAGCGTTGTTTCTGGCGGGGGATACGAGCAGTACTTC.

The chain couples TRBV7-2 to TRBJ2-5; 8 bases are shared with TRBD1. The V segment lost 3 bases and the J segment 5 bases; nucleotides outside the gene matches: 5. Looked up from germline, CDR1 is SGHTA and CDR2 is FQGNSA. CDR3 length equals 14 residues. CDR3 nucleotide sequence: TGTGCCAGCAGCTTCGGACAGGGCGGGGAGACCCAGTACTTC. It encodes CASSFGQGGETQYF.

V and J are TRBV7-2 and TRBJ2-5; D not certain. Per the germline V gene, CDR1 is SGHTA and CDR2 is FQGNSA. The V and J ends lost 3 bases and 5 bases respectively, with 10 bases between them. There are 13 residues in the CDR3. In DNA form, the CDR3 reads TGTGCCAGCAGCTTGGGCTCCCGGGAGACCCAGTACTTC. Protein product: CASSLGSRETQYF.

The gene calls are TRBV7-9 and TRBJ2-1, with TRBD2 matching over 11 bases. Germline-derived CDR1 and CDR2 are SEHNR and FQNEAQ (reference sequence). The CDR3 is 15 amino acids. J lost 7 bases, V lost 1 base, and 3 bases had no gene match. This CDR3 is CASSLVAGGPNEQFF. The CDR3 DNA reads TGTGCCAGCAGCTTAGTAGCGGGAGGGCCGAATGAGCAGTTCTTC.

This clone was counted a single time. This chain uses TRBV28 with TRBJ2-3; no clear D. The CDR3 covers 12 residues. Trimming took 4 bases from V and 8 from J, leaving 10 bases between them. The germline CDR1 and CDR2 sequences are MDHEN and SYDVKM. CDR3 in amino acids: CASSSLLLTQYF. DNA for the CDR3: TGTGCCAGCAGTTCCTTACTTCTTACGCAGTATTTT. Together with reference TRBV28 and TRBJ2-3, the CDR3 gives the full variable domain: DVKVTQSSRYLVKRTGEKVFLECVQDMDHENMFWYRQDPGLGLRLIYFSYDVKMKEKGDIPEGYSVSREKKERFSLILESASTNQTSMYLCASSSLLLTQYFGPGTRLTVL.

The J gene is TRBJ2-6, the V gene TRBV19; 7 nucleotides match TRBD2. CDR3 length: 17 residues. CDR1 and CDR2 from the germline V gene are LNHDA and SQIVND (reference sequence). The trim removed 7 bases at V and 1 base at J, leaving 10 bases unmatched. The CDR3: CASMGGDYDSGANVLTF. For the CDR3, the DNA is TGTGCCAGTATGGGCGGGGACTACGATTCTGGGGCCAACGTCCTGACTTTC.

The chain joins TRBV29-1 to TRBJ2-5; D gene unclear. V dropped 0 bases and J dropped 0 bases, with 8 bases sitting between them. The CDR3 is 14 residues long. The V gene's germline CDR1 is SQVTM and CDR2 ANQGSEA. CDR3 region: CSVEDRAYQETQYF. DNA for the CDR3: TGCAGCGTTGAAGATCGCGCGTACCAAGAGACCCAGTACTTC.

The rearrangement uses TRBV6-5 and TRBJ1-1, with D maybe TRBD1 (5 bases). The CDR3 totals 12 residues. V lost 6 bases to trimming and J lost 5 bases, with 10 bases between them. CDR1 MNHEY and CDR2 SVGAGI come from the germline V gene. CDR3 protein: CASSRGGTEAFF. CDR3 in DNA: TGTGCCAGCAGCCGGGGGGGGACTGAAGCTTTCTTT.

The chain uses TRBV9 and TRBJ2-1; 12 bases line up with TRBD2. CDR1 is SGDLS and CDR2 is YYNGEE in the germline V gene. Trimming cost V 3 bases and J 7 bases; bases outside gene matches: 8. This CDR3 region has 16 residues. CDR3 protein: CASSATGLAGLNEQFF. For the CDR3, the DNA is TGTGCCAGCAGCGCAACCGGACTAGCGGGGTTGAATGAGCAGTTCTTC.

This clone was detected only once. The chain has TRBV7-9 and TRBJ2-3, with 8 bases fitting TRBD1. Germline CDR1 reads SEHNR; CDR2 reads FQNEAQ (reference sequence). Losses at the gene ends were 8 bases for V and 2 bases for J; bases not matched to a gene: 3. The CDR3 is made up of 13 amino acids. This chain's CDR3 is CASPRGLTDTQYF. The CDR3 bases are TGTGCCAGCCCCAGGGGGCTCACAGATACGCAGTATTTT.

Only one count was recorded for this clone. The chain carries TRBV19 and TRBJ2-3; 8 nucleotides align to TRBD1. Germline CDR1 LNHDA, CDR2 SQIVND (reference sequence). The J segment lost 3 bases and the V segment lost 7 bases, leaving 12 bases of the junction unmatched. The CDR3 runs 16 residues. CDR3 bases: TGTGCCAGTAACCCACCCGGACAGGGAAGGACAGATACGCAGTATTTT. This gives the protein CASNPPGQGRTDTQYF.

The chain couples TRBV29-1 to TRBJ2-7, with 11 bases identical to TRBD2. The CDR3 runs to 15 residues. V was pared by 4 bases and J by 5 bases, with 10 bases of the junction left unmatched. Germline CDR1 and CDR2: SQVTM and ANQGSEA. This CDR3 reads CSVVGLAGEAHEQYF. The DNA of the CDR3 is TGCAGCGTTGTAGGACTAGCGGGTGAAGCCCACGAGCAGTACTTC.

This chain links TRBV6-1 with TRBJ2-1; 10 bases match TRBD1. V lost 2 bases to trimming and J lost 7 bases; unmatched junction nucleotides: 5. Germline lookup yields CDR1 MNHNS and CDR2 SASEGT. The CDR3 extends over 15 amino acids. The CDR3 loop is CASSELTGGFNEQFF. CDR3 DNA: TGTGCCAGCAGTGAACTGACAGGGGGCTTTAATGAGCAGTTCTTC.

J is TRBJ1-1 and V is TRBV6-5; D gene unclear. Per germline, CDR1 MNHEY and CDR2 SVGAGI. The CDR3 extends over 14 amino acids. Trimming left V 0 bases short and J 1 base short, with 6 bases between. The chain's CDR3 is CASSYSEGNTEAFF. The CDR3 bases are TGTGCCAGCAGTTACTCCGAGGGGAACACTGAAGCTTTCTTT.

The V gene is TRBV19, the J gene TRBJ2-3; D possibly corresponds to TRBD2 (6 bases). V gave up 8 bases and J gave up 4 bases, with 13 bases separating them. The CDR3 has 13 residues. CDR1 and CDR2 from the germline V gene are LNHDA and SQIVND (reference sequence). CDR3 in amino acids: CASSSQRADTQYF. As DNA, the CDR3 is TGTGCCAGTTCATCCCAGCGGGCAGATACGCAGTATTTT. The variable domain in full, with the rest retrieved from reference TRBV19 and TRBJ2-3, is DGGITQSPKYLFRKEGQNVTLSCEQNLNHDAMYWYRQDPGQGLRLIYYSQIVNDFQKGDIAEGYSVSREKKESFPLTVTSAQKNPTAFYLCASSSQRADTQYFGPGTRLTVL.

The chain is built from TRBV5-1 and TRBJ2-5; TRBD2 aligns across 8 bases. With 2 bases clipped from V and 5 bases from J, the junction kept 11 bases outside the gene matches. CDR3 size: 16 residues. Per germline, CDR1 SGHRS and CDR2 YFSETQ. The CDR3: CASSFYGRVVMETQYF. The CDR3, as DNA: TGCGCCAGCAGCTTTTACGGGAGGGTAGTAATGGAGACCCAGTACTTC.

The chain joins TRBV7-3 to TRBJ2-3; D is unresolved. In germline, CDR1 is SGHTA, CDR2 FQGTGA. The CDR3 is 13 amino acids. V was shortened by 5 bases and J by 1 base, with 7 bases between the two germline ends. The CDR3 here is CASSPTGTDTQYF. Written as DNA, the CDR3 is TGTGCCAGCAGCCCCACGGGCACAGATACGCAGTATTTT. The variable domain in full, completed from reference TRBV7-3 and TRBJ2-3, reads GAGVSQTPSNKVTEKGKYVELRCDPISGHTALYWYRQSLGQGPEFLIYFQGTGAADDSGLPNDRFFAVRPEGSVSTLKIQRTERGDSAVYLCASSPTGTDTQYFGPGTRLTVL.

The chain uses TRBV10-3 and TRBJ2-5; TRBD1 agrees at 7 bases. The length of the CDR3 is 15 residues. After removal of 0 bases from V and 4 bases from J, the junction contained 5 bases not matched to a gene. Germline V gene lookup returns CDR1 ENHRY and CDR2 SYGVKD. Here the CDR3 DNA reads TGTGCCATCAGTGAGTCTACAGGGGTGGGAGAGACCCAGTACTTC. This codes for CAISESTGVGETQYF.